These 22 T cell receptor beta chains were sequenced from one sample in a study of early T cells in non-severe SARS-CoV-2 infection (dated by TCRdb to about 2021). The library was prepared using 5' RACE. The run used a NextSeq 500. Through fastp at Q25 and MiXCR, TCRdb rebuilt clones from the public reads, retaining in-frame beta chains. Identical CDR3 proteins give one entry, which carries the most common genes and DNA. This sample gives about 71,000 distinct CDR3 sequences in total; 9.5% to 15% of them show up just once. The ten largest account for around 2.9% of the sample. The material sequenced was whole blood, taken at baseline. The origin of the receptors is an adult who was a healthcare worker with PCR-confirmed SARS-CoV-2 infection or an uninfected control (not recorded which).

In its sample, this clonotype was seen a few times. The chain combines TRBV28 with TRBJ1-3; 8 nucleotides agree with TRBD1. With 6 bases clipped from V and 6 bases from J, the junction kept 13 bases outside the gene matches. The germline CDR1 and CDR2 sequences are MDHEN and SYDVKM. This CDR3 spans 16 amino acids. CDR3 sequence (DNA): TGTGCCAGCAGCCCTCCCACAGGGGGAAGTGAAAACACCATATATTTT. Translated, it gives CASSPPTGGSENTIYF.

This clonotype came up a few times. The rearrangement uses TRBV6-1 and TRBJ1-5, with 9 positions matching TRBD1. The CDR3 extends over 15 amino acids. Trimming removed 6 bases from V and 2 bases from J; junction bases left unmatched: 5. Germline values: CDR1 MNHNS, CDR2 SASEGT. The CDR3 spells CASSIQGAGNQPQHF. CDR3 DNA sequence: TGTGCCAGCAGCATACAGGGGGCTGGCAATCAGCCCCAGCATTTT.

This clonotype has a handful of counts. This rearrangement joins TRBV3-1 to TRBJ1-6; 7 bases align to TRBD1. The CDR3 runs 14 residues. Germline V CDR1 and CDR2: LGHDT, YNNKEL (reference sequence). V gave up 4 bases and J gave up 8 bases; unmatched junction bases: 5. The CDR3 bases are TGTGCCAGCAGCCGCGGACAGGAGTATTCACCCCTCCACTTT. It yields the protein CASSRGQEYSPLHF.

In its sample, this clonotype was seen a few times. The J gene is TRBJ2-2, the V gene TRBV15; possibly TRBD1 for D (6 bases). The V end lost 7 bases, the J end lost 6 bases, and 15 bases lay between the germline ends. Germline loops: CDR1 LNHNV, CDR2 YYDKDF (reference sequence). The CDR3 has 14 residues. The CDR3 loop reads CATKQGWDSGELFF. The CDR3 DNA reads as TGTGCCACCAAACAGGGATGGGATTCCGGGGAGCTGTTTTTT.

This clonotype was detected a few times. In DNA, the CDR3 is TGCAGTGCTAGAGCCGGACAGATGTACACCGGGGAGCTGTTTTTT. Amino acids: CSARAGQMYTGELFF. This chain links TRBV20-1 with TRBJ2-2; D might be TRBD1 (6 bases). This CDR3 is built from 15 residues. V dropped 1 base and J dropped 3 bases, with 12 bases sitting between them. CDR1 is DFQATT, CDR2 SNEGSKA, per germline (reference sequence).

The gene calls are TRBV6-6 and TRBJ1-3; perhaps TRBD1 as D (5 bases). V lost 0 bases and J lost 7, with 16 bases in between. The CDR3 extends over 16 amino acids. From germline, CDR1 is MNHNY and CDR2 SVGAGI (reference sequence). CDR3 nucleotide sequence: TGTGCCAGCAGTTACTCGAGCGCCAGGGTTGGCAACACCATATATTTT. Translation: CASSYSSARVGNTIYF.

This clonotype was seen ten or more times. The genes are TRBV6-5 and TRBJ1-5, with TRBD1 as a possible D gene (6 bases). Trimming pared 6 bases from V and 0 bases from J, leaving 12 bases between. This CDR3 spans 15 amino acids. Germline-derived CDR1 and CDR2 are MNHEY and SVGAGI. The DNA of the CDR3 is TGTGCCAGCAGATCCAGGGGCCTTAGCAATCAGCCCCAGCATTTT. This codes for CASRSRGLSNQPQHF.

This clonotype was picked up a small number of times. The genes are TRBV7-6 and TRBJ2-3; D ambiguous. Per germline, CDR1 SGHVS and CDR2 FNYEAQ. The CDR3 spans 15 residues. Trimming removed 1 base at V and 2 bases at J, with 10 bases between. Written as DNA, the CDR3 is TGTGCCAGCAGCTTAGGGTGGAAGGACACAGATACGCAGTATTTT. Its translation is CASSLGWKDTDTQYF.

The V and J genes are TRBV9 and TRBJ2-5; TRBD1 is a possible D gene (6 bases). The CDR3 length is 15 residues. Looked up from germline, CDR1 is SGDLS and CDR2 is YYNGEE. Trimming cost V 2 bases and J 2 bases, with 13 bases left between them. The CDR3 region has the DNA TGTGCCAGCAGCGTGTACGGACAGCGACAAGAGACCCAGTACTTC. Translating gives CASSVYGQRQETQYF.

V gene TRBV7-9 combines with J gene TRBJ1-1; no firm D call. Between the trimmed V and J ends, which lost 3 bases and 4 bases, there was a span of 18 bases. CDR1 SEHNR and CDR2 FQNEAQ come from the germline V gene (reference sequence). The CDR3 totals 16 residues. CDR3 region: CASSFVYVRAGTEAFF. The CDR3 DNA follows: TGTGCCAGCAGCTTTGTGTATGTAAGGGCAGGCACTGAAGCTTTCTTT.

There are many counts of this clonotype. The CDR3 DNA follows: TGTGCCAGCTCACCGAGGCGGGGGCCGTCAGCCTACAATGAGCAGTTCTTC. Residues: CASSPRRGPSAYNEQFF. The rearrangement joins TRBV18 to TRBJ2-1, with D tentatively TRBD2 (7 bases). Per the germline V gene, CDR1 is KGHSH and CDR2 is LQKENI. CDR3 length: 17 residues. V was shortened by 3 bases and J by 2 bases, with 17 bases between the two germline ends.

This clonotype was detected only a few times. This sequence joins TRBV10-3 and TRBJ2-7; D is undetermined. The CDR3 sequence is 14 residues long. Germline loops: CDR1 ENHRY, CDR2 SYGVKD. Between the trimmed V and J ends, which lost 4 bases and 6 bases, there was a span of 16 bases. Here the CDR3 reads CAISAPDGLGEQYF. For the CDR3, the DNA is TGTGCCATCAGTGCTCCCGACGGCCTCGGCGAGCAGTACTTC.

This chain joins TRBV11-2 and TRBJ2-5; TRBD1 or TRBD2 may be the D gene (5 bases each). The CDR3 has 15 amino acids. Germline V gene data show CDR1 as SGHAT and CDR2 as FQNNGV. Trimming cost V 1 base and J 1 base, with 10 bases left between them. Here the CDR3 reads CASSLVFGTQETQYF. CDR3 in DNA: TGTGCCAGCAGCTTAGTTTTCGGGACCCAAGAGACCCAGTACTTC. The whole variable domain, filled in from reference TRBV11-2 and TRBJ2-5, reads EAGVAQSPRYKIIEKRQSVAFWCNPISGHATLYWYQQILGQGPKLLIQFQNNGVVDDSQLPKDRFSAERLKGVDSTLKIQPAKLEDSAVYLCASSLVFGTQETQYFGPGTRLLVL.

This clonotype was seen more than once but under ten times. The V and J genes are TRBV6-5 and TRBJ1-1; no reliable D call. The germline V and J ends were trimmed by 5 bases and 3 bases, with 4 bases remaining between them. Germline assignment: CDR1 MNHEY and CDR2 SVGAGI. CDR3 length: 11 residues. CDR3 sequence reads: CASSQDTEAFF. Here the CDR3 DNA reads TGTGCCAGCAGTCAAGACACTGAAGCTTTCTTT.

This clonotype came up many times. The chain combines TRBV27 with TRBJ1-1; D possibly corresponds to TRBD1 (5 bases). The V gene's germline CDR1 is MNHEY and CDR2 SMNVEV (reference sequence). V was clipped by 2 bases and J by 3 bases, with 10 bases between them. The CDR3 consists of 14 residues. Written as DNA, the CDR3 is TGTGCCAGCAGTTTAGTAGGGGCGGACACTGAAGCTTTCTTT. Its translation is CASSLVGADTEAFF.

The sample holds a few counts of this clonotype. The chain recombines TRBV7-2 with TRBJ1-4; D call uncertain. Germline assignment: CDR1 SGHTA and CDR2 FQGNSA. The CDR3 has 14 residues. With 5 bases removed from V and 5 bases from J, the gap between germline ends came to 12 bases. The CDR3 DNA sequence: TGTGCCAGCAGCCCGCGGGCCGGAAATGAAAAACTGTTTTTT. Amino acid sequence: CASSPRAGNEKLFF.

This clonotype appeared many times. The chain links TRBV7-9 to TRBJ1-1; D uncertain. Germline values: CDR1 SEHNR, CDR2 FQNEAQ (reference sequence). The CDR3 length is 12 residues. Trimming took off 6 bases at V and 0 bases at J, with 5 bases between the two ends. CDR3 residues: CASSRLNTEAFF. The CDR3, as DNA: TGTGCCAGCAGTCGGCTGAACACTGAAGCTTTCTTT.

The chain links TRBV9 to TRBJ2-2; 8 positions match TRBD2. Germline CDR1 and CDR2: SGDLS and YYNGEE. There are 16 residues in the CDR3. The trim removed 4 bases at V and 0 bases at J, leaving 5 bases unmatched. CDR3 DNA sequence: TGTGCCAGCAGCCGCCGGGAGGGATCGAACACCGGGGAGCTGTTTTTT. Its protein product is CASSRREGSNTGELFF.

This clonotype was seen a handful of times. This rearrangement joins TRBV3-1 to TRBJ1-1; D might be TRBD1 (5 bases). This CDR3 is built from 14 residues. CDR1 and CDR2 (germline): LGHDT, YNNKEL (reference sequence). Trimming removed 3 bases at V and 9 bases at J, with 17 bases between. The DNA for the CDR3 is TGTGCCAGCAGCCACACTGACAGCACCAAGAAAGCTTTCTTT. This sequence encodes CASSHTDSTKKAFF.

This clonotype showed up just a few times. The chain employs TRBV5-1 and TRBJ2-3; D gene unclear. Germline V CDR1 and CDR2: SGHRS, YFSETQ. CDR3 length: 14 residues. The V gene lost 5 bases and the J gene lost 0 bases, with 10 bases spanning the gap. The CDR3 sequence is CASRESFSTDTQYF. CDR3 DNA sequence: TGCGCCAGCAGGGAGTCTTTTAGCACAGATACGCAGTATTTT.

By share, this clonotype ranks as medium-sized. V and J are TRBV7-8 and TRBJ2-2; the D gene could be TRBD1 or TRBD2 (5 bases each). The CDR3 is made up of 17 amino acids. The germline CDR1 and CDR2 sequences are SGHVS and FQNEAQ. Trimming cost V 7 bases and J 1 base, with 19 bases left between them. The CDR3 DNA follows: TGTGCCAGCATCACCTCATCCGGGACCGGGAACACCGGGGAGCTGTTTTTT. Amino acids: CASITSSGTGNTGELFF.

The sample holds a few counts of this clonotype. The rearrangement links TRBV11-2 to TRBJ1-6; D is unresolved. The V end was cut by 3 bases, the J end by 10 bases, with 4 bases between. CDR1 and CDR2 (germline): SGHAT, FQNNGV. There are 11 residues in the CDR3. CDR3: CASSLGSPLHF. The CDR3 nucleotides read TGTGCCAGCAGCTTGGGATCACCCCTCCACTTT.